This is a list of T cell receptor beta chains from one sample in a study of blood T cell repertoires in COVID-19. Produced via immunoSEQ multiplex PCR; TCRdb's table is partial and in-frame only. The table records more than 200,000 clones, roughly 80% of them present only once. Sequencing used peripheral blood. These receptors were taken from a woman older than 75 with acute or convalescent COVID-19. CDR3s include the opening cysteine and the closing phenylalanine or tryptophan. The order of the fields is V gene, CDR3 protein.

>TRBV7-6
CASSPGRRNTGELFF
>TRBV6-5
CASSSGQRWYNEQFF
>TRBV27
CASSLMSGTSYEQYF
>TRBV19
CASSIRVSRADTQYF
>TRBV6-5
CASTIRGRNTEAFF
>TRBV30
CAWKGGRGDTQYF
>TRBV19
CASSMFYQETQYF
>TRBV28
CRAGLSYNEQFF
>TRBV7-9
CASSLSSGHTDTQYF
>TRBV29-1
CSVSSREKLFF
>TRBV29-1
CSVGAGYGYTF
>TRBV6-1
CASSELASSDTQYF
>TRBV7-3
CASSEGLAPYEQYF
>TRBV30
CAWMAGPSTEAFF
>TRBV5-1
CASSLVLQGAPDTEAFF
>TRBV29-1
CSGIQAGVYGYTF
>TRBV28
CASSFSSVRSPLHF
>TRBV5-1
CASSLIGLAGANEQFF
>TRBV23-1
CAPDVGAHEQFF
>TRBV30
CAWSETGSSNQPQHF
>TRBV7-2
CASSLVVNSQETQYF
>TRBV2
CATSVAAYEQYF
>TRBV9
CASSVVLAGQTQYF
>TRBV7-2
CASSPGLATTDTQYF
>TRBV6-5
CATRTGGSYNEQFF
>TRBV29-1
CSVSGSNSAGELFF